This T cell receptor (beta chain) was identified in a study of tumor-infiltrating lymphocytes in primary liver carcinoma. Findings and limits, study-wide: Reduced overlap was seen in tumor-adjacent and tumor-blood pairs versus tumor region pairs.

Turning to this clonotype: Its antigen remains unidentified.

Unsorted whole blood served as the source of blood RNA, and germline DNA was extracted as well. The length of the CDR3 is 13 residues. CDR1 is SQVTM and CDR2 is ANQGSEA in the germline V gene. V was pared by 4 bases and J by 6 bases, with 15 bases between. Researchers generated TCR beta cDNA from around 510 ng of total RNA, relying on a constant-region primer. Three nested multiplex PCR rounds of slightly modified ARM-PCR generated TCR beta libraries. Primers for the first two PCR rounds were TRBV1-TRBV30 forward primers and a C-beta reverse primer (approximately 10 cycles per round). A single record per CDR3 protein comes from TCRdb applying MiXCR to the multiplex PCR reads. This sample has about 320,000 distinct CDR3 sequences, with around three fifths found just once.

The chain couples TRBV29-1 to TRBJ1-2; a weak D match, TRBD1 (6 bases). Sequenced input: peripheral blood. The receptor was isolated from a woman in her 30s with primary liver carcinoma and hepatitis B virus infection. The CDR3 nucleotides are TGCAGCGTTGTCTACAGACAGGAAAATGGCTACACCTTC. Its protein product is CSVVYRQENGYTF.